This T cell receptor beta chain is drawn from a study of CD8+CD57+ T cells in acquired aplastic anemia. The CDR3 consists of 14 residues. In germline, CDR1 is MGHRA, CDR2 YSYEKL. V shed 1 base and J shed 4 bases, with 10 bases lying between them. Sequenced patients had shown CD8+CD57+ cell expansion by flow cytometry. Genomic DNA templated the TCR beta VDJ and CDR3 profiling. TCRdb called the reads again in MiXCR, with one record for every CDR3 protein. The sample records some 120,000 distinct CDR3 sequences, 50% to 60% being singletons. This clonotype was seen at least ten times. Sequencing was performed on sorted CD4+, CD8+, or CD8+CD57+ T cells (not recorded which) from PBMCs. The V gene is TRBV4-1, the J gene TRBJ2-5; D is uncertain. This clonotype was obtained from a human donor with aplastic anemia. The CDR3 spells CASSQGADGETQYF. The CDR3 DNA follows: TGCGCCAGCAGCCAAGGGGCGGACGGAGAGACCCAGTACTTC.